One and the same sample provided the 30 T cell receptor beta chains below, sequenced in a study of monozygotic twins with cystic fibrosis. Produced via immunoSEQ multiplex PCR; TCRdb's table is partial and in-frame only. Here the sample spans 30,000 to 35,000 clones, just over 95% being singletons. The sequencing sample was made of blood. These TCRs come from a girl between 2 and 10 years old with cystic fibrosis.

This chain joins TRBV10-3 and TRBJ2-1; D call uncertain. CDR1 is ENHRY and CDR2 is SYGVKD in the germline V gene. The V and J ends lost 6 bases and 8 bases respectively, with 11 bases between them. The CDR3 length is 12 residues. Here the CDR3 DNA reads TGTGCCATCAGCTACGAGCGCGATGAGCAGTTCTTC. Protein product: CAISYERDEQFF.

V usage is TRBV5-1 and J usage is TRBJ2-7, with TRBD2 matching 8 bases. The V gene end was trimmed by 4 bases and the J gene end by 6 bases; junction bases not matched to a gene: 9. Germline assignment: CDR1 SGHRS and CDR2 YFSETQ. The CDR3 is 14 amino acids. The chain's CDR3 is CASSPGIAGLEQYF. The CDR3 DNA is TGCGCCAGCAGCCCCGGGATAGCGGGGCTCGAGCAGTACTTC.

The genes are TRBV10-3 and TRBJ1-2; D remains unclear. This CDR3 spans 14 amino acids. Trimming removed 6 bases from V and 6 bases from J, with 17 bases in between. CDR1 and CDR2 from the germline V gene are ENHRY and SYGVKD. The CDR3 loop is CAISQVGVFDGYTF. CDR3 nucleotide sequence: TGTGCCATCAGCCAGGTTGGGGTTTTCGATGGCTACACCTTC.

The V call is TRBV6-4, the J call TRBJ2-3; the match to TRBD2 covers 8 bases. Germline V CDR1 and CDR2: MRHNA, SNTAGT. The CDR3 is made up of 15 amino acids. J was trimmed by 5 bases and V by 4 bases; bases with no gene match: 8. CDR3 sequence (DNA): TGTGCCAGCAGTGCTAGCGGGTACGGGGGAGATACGCAGTATTTT. Translated: CASSASGYGGDTQYF.

The V and J genes are TRBV7-9 and TRBJ2-4, with a weak D call TRBD1 (6 bases). This CDR3 is 16 amino acids long. Per the germline V gene, CDR1 is SEHNR and CDR2 is FQNEAQ (reference sequence). Trimming took 5 bases from V and 0 from J, leaving 14 bases between them. The chain's CDR3 is CASSPGVPVAKNIQYF. The CDR3 region has the DNA TGTGCCAGCAGCCCAGGGGTGCCGGTAGCCAAAAACATTCAGTACTTC.

The genes are TRBV19 and TRBJ2-7; D not certain. Trimming stripped 8 bases from V and 2 bases from J, with 13 bases between. The germline gives CDR1 LNHDA, CDR2 SQIVND (reference sequence). The CDR3 is 13 amino acids. The CDR3 DNA sequence: TGTGCCAGTTCGCTGAGCGTTGCCTACGAGCAGTACTTC. Amino acids: CASSLSVAYEQYF.

The chain is built from TRBV12-5 and TRBJ1-3; TRBD1 aligns across 8 bases. Trimming took 4 bases from V and 3 from J; bases not matched to a gene: 11. The CDR3 spans 17 residues. From germline, CDR1 is LGHNT and CDR2 FRNRAP. The CDR3 reads CASGYTVQGANGNTIYF. The DNA of the CDR3 is TGTGCTAGTGGTTACACAGTTCAGGGGGCAAATGGAAACACCATATATTTT.

The genes are TRBV6-6 and TRBJ2-5, with unresolved D. CDR3 size: 11 residues. Germline V gives CDR1 MNHNY, CDR2 SVGAGI (reference sequence). Trimming left V 5 bases short and J 2 bases short, with 3 bases between. As DNA, the CDR3 is TGTGCCAGCAGTGGGCAAGAGACCCAGTACTTC. Its translation is CASSGQETQYF.

V gene TRBV19 combines with J gene TRBJ2-1, with a possible D match to TRBD2 (5 bases). Germline CDR1 LNHDA, CDR2 SQIVND (reference sequence). Trimming pared 4 bases from V and 3 bases from J, leaving 10 bases between. CDR3 length: 14 amino acids. As DNA, the CDR3 is TGTGCCAGTAGTAACCCGGGGTTCTACAATGAGCAGTTCTTC. This encodes CASSNPGFYNEQFF.

This chain links TRBV2 with TRBJ2-5; TRBD1 aligns across 9 bases. Trimming cost V 0 bases and J 5 bases; bases outside gene matches: 7. Germline V gene data show CDR1 as SNHLY and CDR2 as FYNNEI. This CDR3 region has 16 residues. CDR3 residues: CASSEANRGLRETQYF. As DNA, the CDR3 is TGTGCCAGCAGTGAAGCAAACAGGGGGCTGAGGGAGACCCAGTACTTC.

The chain carries TRBV4-1 and TRBJ2-6, with D perhaps matching TRBD2 (5 bases). The CDR3 totals 18 residues. CDR1 and CDR2 from the germline V gene are MGHRA and YSYEKL. V lost 1 base, J lost 0 bases, and 13 bases lay in between. CDR3 nucleotide sequence: TGCGCCAGCAGCCAAGGATGGTTGGGAGTCTCTGGGGCCAACGTCCTGACTTTC. Amino acids: CASSQGWLGVSGANVLTF.

This rearrangement joins TRBV2 to TRBJ2-7, with TRBD1 matching over 8 bases. Germline V CDR1 and CDR2: SNHLY, FYNNEI. The CDR3 has 16 amino acids. The trim removed 5 bases at V and 4 bases at J, leaving 13 bases unmatched. CDR3: CASSPGLGQGTYEQYF. CDR3 in DNA: TGTGCCAGCAGTCCAGGCCTCGGACAGGGAACTTACGAGCAGTACTTC.

This clone occurred once. CDR3 nucleotides: TGCGCCAGCAGCCAACTCGCAGTCTCTGGAAACACCATATATTTT. Translated, it gives CASSQLAVSGNTIYF. The V gene is TRBV4-1, the J gene TRBJ1-3, with unresolved D. The germline CDR1 and CDR2 sequences are MGHRA and YSYEKL. The length of the CDR3 is 15 residues. V was cut by 2 bases and J by 0 bases, with 8 bases left in between.

CDR3 protein: CSGTANTEAFF. The CDR3 region has the DNA TGCAGCGGTACAGCGAACACTGAAGCTTTCTTT. The chain recombines TRBV29-1 with TRBJ1-1; no clear D gene. The ends were cut back, 7 bases at V and 1 base at J, with 7 bases in the middle. The germline CDR1 and CDR2 sequences are SQVTM and ANQGSEA. CDR3 length equals 11 residues.

The chain carries TRBV5-4 and TRBJ2-7, with D unclear. The CDR3 is 12 amino acids. CDR1 and CDR2 (germline): SGHNT, YYREEE (reference sequence). With 3 bases removed from V and 7 bases from J, the gap between germline ends came to 11 bases. The CDR3 is CASSSERGEQYF. The CDR3 nucleotides are TGTGCCAGCAGCTCCGAGAGAGGAGAGCAGTACTTC.

This chain joins TRBV30 and TRBJ1-2; 9 nucleotides align to TRBD1. CDR3 length: 13 residues. Looked up from germline, CDR1 is GTSNPN and CDR2 is SVGIG (reference sequence). V gave up 2 bases and J gave up 8 bases; unmatched junction bases: 6. CDR3 residues: CAWSTGGVVGYTF. CDR3 nucleotides: TGTGCCTGGAGTACAGGGGGCGTCGTGGGCTACACCTTC. The full variable domain, its missing parts supplied by reference TRBV30 and TRBJ1-2, is SQTIHQWPATLVQPVGSPLSLECTVEGTSNPNLYWYRQAAGRGLQLLFYSVGIGQISSEVPQNLSASRPQDRQFILSSKKLLLSDSGFYLCAWSTGGVVGYTFGSGTRLTVV.

In its sample, this clone was seen once. V and J are TRBV7-2 and TRBJ2-3, with 14 nucleotides matching TRBD2. This CDR3 is built from 17 residues. V was clipped by 5 bases and J by 3 bases; unmatched bases: 7. Per germline, CDR1 SGHTA and CDR2 FQGNSA. CDR3 in DNA: TGTGCCAGCAGCGCCGGGACTAGCGGGAGTCGGACAGATACGCAGTATTTT. Protein: CASSAGTSGSRTDTQYF.

The chain combines TRBV28 with TRBJ1-6; tentatively, D is TRBD1 (6 bases). CDR3 length: 14 residues. V was pared by 5 bases and J by 6 bases, with 11 bases between. The germline CDR1 and CDR2 sequences are MDHEN and SYDVKM. CDR3 sequence: CASSPQGLNSPLHF. The CDR3 nucleotides read TGTGCCAGCAGTCCACAGGGTCTTAATTCACCCCTCCACTTT.

The CDR3 DNA is TGTGCCAGCAAGTGGGCGGGGACAGATACGCAGTATTTT. Translating gives CASKWAGTDTQYF. The chain links TRBV7-8 to TRBJ2-3, with D perhaps TRBD2 (6 bases). The length of the CDR3 is 13 residues. Germline-derived CDR1 and CDR2 are SGHVS and FQNEAQ. V was cut by 7 bases and J by 3 bases, with 11 bases left in between.

The V gene is TRBV5-8, the J gene TRBJ1-5, with no clear D. V gave up 4 bases and J gave up 1 base, with 12 bases separating them. CDR3 length equals 15 residues. Germline assignment: CDR1 SGHTS and CDR2 YDEGEE. The CDR3 DNA sequence: TGTGCCAGCAGCACCGGGAGGCAGAGCAATCAGCCCCAGCATTTT. Protein sequence: CASSTGRQSNQPQHF.

J is TRBJ2-7 and V is TRBV28; D is undetermined. Germline CDR1 reads MDHEN; CDR2 reads SYDVKM. The V end lost 11 bases, the J end lost 1 base, and 12 bases lay between the germline ends. This CDR3 is built from 12 residues. The CDR3 here is CASGRRSYEQYF. Here the CDR3 DNA reads TGTGCCTCTGGACGTCGATCCTACGAGCAGTACTTC.

V and J are TRBV27 and TRBJ1-2; TRBD1 matches at 10 bases. Germline V gene data show CDR1 as MNHEY and CDR2 as SMNVEV (reference sequence). The CDR3 is made up of 14 amino acids. J lost 8 bases, V lost 6 bases, and 9 bases had no gene match. Written as DNA, the CDR3 is TGTGCCAGCAGAAAGGGGGGGGACAGGGGAGGCTACACCTTC. This codes for CASRKGGDRGGYTF.

The rearrangement uses TRBV4-1 and TRBJ1-3; D call uncertain. Deletions cut 1 base from V and 3 bases from J, with 10 bases between. The germline gives CDR1 MGHRA, CDR2 YSYEKL. CDR3 length: 15 amino acids. CDR3: CASSQVSFGGNTIYF. CDR3 in DNA: TGCGCCAGCAGCCAAGTCTCCTTCGGTGGAAACACCATATATTTT.

This clone has a single count. The V call is TRBV30, the J call TRBJ1-4; no clear D gene. The CDR3 is 12 amino acids. V was clipped by 4 bases and J by 4 bases, with 7 bases between them. Germline V gene data show CDR1 as GTSNPN and CDR2 as SVGIG (reference sequence). The CDR3 loop reads CAWTGFNEKLFF. The CDR3 nucleotides are TGTGCCTGGACGGGGTTTAATGAAAAACTGTTTTTT. Full variable domain (outside the CDR3, taken from reference TRBV30 and TRBJ1-4): SQTIHQWPATLVQPVGSPLSLECTVEGTSNPNLYWYRQAAGRGLQLLFYSVGIGQISSEVPQNLSASRPQDRQFILSSKKLLLSDSGFYLCAWTGFNEKLFFGSGTQLSVL.

The V call is TRBV6-1, the J call TRBJ2-7; tentative D call: TRBD1 (6 bases). Germline V CDR1 and CDR2: MNHNS, SASEGT. The ends were cut back, 1 base at V and 4 bases at J, with 11 bases in the middle. This CDR3 region has 14 residues. CDR3 coding DNA: TGTGCCAGCAGTGAAGGGGTGCAGGGGTACGAGCAGTACTTC. It is translated as CASSEGVQGYEQYF.

The chain is built from TRBV6-1 and TRBJ1-1; D is unresolved. V was clipped by 3 bases and J by 3 bases, with 2 bases between them. Germline V gene sequence: CDR1 MNHNS, CDR2 SASEGT. CDR3 length: 11 amino acids. This CDR3 reads CASSDHTEAFF. Here the CDR3 DNA reads TGTGCCAGCAGTGACCACACTGAAGCTTTCTTT.

This chain uses TRBV27 with TRBJ2-2; the D gene is possibly TRBD1 (6 bases). The germline V gene has CDR1 MNHEY and CDR2 SMNVEV (reference sequence). V lost 7 bases, J lost 4 bases, and 19 bases lay in between. The CDR3 extends over 16 amino acids. CDR3: CASKDRPDRPTGELFF. CDR3 bases: TGTGCCAGCAAAGATCGTCCGGACAGACCCACCGGGGAGCTGTTTTTT.

The CDR3 DNA reads as TGCAGCGTTACTATTTGGACCACTGAAGCTTTCTTT. Translating it yields CSVTIWTTEAFF. The chain employs TRBV29-1 and TRBJ1-1, with D uncertain. Germline CDR1 reads SQVTM; CDR2 reads ANQGSEA. The CDR3 spans 12 residues. V shed 5 bases and J shed 4 bases, with 11 bases lying between them.

The genes are TRBV2 and TRBJ2-2; weak D call: TRBD2 (6 bases). V was pared by 3 bases and J by 4 bases, with 12 bases between. Germline V lookup: CDR1 SNHLY, CDR2 FYNNEI. This CDR3 spans 15 amino acids. In nucleotides, the CDR3 is TGTGCCAGCAGTGACAGACTAGTAGGCACCGGGGAGCTGTTTTTT. Translated: CASSDRLVGTGELFF.

V is TRBV30 and J is TRBJ1-5; D is possibly TRBD1 (6 bases). This CDR3 region has 14 residues. V lost 1 base to trimming and J lost 0 bases, with 7 bases between them. CDR1 and CDR2 (germline): GTSNPN, SVGIG (reference sequence). The CDR3 sequence: CAWSAQGSNQPQHF. The DNA for the CDR3 is TGTGCCTGGAGTGCACAGGGTAGCAATCAGCCCCAGCATTTT.